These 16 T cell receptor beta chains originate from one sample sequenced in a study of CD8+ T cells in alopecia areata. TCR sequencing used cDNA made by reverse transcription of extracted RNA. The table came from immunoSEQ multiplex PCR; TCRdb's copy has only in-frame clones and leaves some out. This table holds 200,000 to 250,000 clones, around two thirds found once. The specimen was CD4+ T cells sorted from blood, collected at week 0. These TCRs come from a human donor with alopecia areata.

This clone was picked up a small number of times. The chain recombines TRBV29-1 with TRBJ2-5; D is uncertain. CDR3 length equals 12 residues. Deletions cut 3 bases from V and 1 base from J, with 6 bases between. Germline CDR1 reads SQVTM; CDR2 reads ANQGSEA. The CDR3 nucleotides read TGCAGCGTTGAGTGGGGCCAAGAGACCCAGTACTTC. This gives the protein CSVEWGQETQYF.

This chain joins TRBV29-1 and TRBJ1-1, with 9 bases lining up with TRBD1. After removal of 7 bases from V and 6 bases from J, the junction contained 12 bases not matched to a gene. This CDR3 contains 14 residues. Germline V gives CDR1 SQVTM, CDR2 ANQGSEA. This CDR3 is CSAKGSDRGAEAFF. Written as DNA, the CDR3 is TGCAGCGCGAAAGGGTCGGACAGGGGCGCTGAAGCTTTCTTT.

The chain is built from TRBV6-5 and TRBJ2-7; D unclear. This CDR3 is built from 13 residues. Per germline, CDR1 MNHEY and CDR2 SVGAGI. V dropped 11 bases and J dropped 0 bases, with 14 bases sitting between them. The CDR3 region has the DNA TGTGCCGCCGCGGTCGGACGCTCCTACGAGCAGTACTTC. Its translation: CAAAVGRSYEQYF.

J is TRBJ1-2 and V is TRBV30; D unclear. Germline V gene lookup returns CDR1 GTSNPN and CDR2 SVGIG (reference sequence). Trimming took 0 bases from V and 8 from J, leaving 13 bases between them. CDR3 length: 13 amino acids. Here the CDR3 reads CAWSVGLVGGYTF. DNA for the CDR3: TGTGCCTGGAGTGTTGGTCTCGTTGGAGGCTACACCTTC.

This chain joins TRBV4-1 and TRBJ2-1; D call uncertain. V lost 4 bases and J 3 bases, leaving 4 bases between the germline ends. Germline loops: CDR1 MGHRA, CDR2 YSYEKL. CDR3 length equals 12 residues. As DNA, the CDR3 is TGCGCCAGCAGCCGCGACTACAATGAGCAGTTCTTC. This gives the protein CASSRDYNEQFF.

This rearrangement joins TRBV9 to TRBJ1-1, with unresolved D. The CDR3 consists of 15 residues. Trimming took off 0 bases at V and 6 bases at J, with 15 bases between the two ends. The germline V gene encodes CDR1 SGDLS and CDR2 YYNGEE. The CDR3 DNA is TGTGCCAGCAGCGTAGGTATCACCTTTGGCGCTGAAGCTTTCTTT. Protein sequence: CASSVGITFGAEAFF.

The CDR3 DNA reads TGTGCCAGCAGCTTGGGGTCCAGGTCCTACGAGCAGTACTTC. The encoded protein is CASSLGSRSYEQYF. The genes are TRBV7-2 and TRBJ2-7, with D hard to call. The CDR3 spans 14 residues. CDR1 is SGHTA and CDR2 is FQGNSA in the germline V gene. V was trimmed by 3 bases and J by 1 base, leaving 10 bases between them.

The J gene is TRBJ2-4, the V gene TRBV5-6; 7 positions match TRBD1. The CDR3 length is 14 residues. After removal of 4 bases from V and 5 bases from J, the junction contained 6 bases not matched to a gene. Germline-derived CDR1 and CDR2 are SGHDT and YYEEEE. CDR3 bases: TGTGCCAGCAGCCCTTCCGGGACAGAAAACATTCAGTACTTC. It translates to CASSPSGTENIQYF.

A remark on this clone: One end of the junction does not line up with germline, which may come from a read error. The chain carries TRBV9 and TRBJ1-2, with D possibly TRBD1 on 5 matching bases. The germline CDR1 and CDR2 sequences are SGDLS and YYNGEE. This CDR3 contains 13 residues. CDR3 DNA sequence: TGTGCCAGCAGCCCAGGGCTGTACTACGGCTACACCTTC. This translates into CASSPGLYYGYTF.

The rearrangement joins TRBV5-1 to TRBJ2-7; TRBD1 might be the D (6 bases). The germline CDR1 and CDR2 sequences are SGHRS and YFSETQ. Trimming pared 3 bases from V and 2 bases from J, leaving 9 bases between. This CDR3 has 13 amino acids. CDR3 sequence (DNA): TGCGCCAGCAGCTCGCAGGGGCCCTACGAGCAGTACTTC. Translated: CASSSQGPYEQYF. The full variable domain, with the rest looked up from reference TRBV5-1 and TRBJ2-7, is KAGVTQTPRYLIKTRGQQVTLSCSPISGHRSVSWYQQTPGQGLQFLFEYFSETQRNKGNFPGRFSGRQFSNSRSEMNVSTLELGDSALYLCASSSQGPYEQYFGPGTRLTVT.

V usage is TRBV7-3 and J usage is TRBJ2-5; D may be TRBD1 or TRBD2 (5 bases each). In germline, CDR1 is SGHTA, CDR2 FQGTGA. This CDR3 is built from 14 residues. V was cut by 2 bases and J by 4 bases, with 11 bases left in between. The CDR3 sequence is CASSLAAGAETQYF. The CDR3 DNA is TGTGCCAGCAGCTTAGCGGCCGGGGCAGAGACCCAGTACTTC.

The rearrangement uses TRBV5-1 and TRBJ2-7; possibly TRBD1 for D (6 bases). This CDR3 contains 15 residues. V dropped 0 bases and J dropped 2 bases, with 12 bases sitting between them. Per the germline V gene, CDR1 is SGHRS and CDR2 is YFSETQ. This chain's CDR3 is CASSLGARGTYEQYF. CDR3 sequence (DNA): TGCGCCAGCAGCTTGGGTGCCAGGGGAACCTACGAGCAGTACTTC.

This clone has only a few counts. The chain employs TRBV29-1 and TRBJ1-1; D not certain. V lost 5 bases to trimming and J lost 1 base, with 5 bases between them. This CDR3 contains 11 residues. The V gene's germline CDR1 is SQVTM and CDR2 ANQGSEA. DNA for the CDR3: TGCAGCGTTCAAAAGAACACTGAAGCTTTCTTT. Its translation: CSVQKNTEAFF. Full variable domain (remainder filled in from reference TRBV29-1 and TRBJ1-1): SAVISQKPSRDICQRGTSLTIQCQVDSQVTMMFWYRQQPGQSLTLIATANQGSEATYESGFVIDKFPISRPNLTFSTLTVSNMSPEDSSIYLCSVQKNTEAFFGQGTRLTVV.

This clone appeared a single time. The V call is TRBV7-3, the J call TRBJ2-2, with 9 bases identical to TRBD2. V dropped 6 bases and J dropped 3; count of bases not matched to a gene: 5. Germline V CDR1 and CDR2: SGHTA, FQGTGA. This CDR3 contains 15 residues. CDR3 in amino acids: CASSPSGAYTGELFF. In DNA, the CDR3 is TGTGCCAGCAGTCCTAGCGGGGCCTACACCGGGGAGCTGTTTTTT.

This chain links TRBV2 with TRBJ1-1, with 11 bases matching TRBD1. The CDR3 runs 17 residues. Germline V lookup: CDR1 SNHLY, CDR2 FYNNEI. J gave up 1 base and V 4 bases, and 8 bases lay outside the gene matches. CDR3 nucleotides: TGTGCCAGCAGTGGAAGGGGACAGGGGGAGAGGAACACTGAAGCTTTCTTT. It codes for CASSGRGQGERNTEAFF. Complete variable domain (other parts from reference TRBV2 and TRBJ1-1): EPEVTQTPSHQVTQMGQEVILRCVPISNHLYFYWYRQILGQKVEFLVSFYNNEISEKSEIFDDQFSVERPDGSNFTLKIRSTKLEDSAMYFCASSGRGQGERNTEAFFGQGTRLTVV.

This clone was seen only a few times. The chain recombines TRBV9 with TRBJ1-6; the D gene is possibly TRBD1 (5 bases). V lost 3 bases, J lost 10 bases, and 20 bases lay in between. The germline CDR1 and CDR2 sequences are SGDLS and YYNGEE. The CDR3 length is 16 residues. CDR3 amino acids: CASSADAGRRSSPLHF. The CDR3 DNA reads TGTGCCAGCAGCGCCGACGCGGGACGGAGGTCCTCACCCCTCCACTTT.